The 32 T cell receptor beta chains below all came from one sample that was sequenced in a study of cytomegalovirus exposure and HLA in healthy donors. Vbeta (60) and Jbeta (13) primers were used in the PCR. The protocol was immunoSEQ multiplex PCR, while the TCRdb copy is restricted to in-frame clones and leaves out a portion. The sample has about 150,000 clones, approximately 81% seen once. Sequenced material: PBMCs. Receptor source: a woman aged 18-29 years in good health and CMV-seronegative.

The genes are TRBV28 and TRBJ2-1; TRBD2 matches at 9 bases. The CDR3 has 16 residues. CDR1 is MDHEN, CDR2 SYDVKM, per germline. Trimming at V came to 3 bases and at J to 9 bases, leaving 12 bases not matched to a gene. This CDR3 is CASSFWLAGGPREQFF. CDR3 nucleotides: TGTGCCAGCAGTTTCTGGTTGGCGGGAGGGCCCCGTGAGCAGTTCTTC.

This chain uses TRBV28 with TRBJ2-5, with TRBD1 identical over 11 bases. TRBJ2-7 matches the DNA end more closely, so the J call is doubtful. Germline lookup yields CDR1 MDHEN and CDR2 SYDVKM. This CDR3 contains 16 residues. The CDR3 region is CASSSGGGQGVYEQYF. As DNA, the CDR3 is TGTGCCAGCAGTTCCGGGGGGGGACAGGGGGTTTACGAGCAGTACTTC.

CDR3 DNA: TGTGCCAGCCGTTCAGATCAAGCCTACGAGCAGTACTTC. The encoded protein is CASRSDQAYEQYF. The V call is TRBV2, the J call TRBJ2-7; D gene unclear. Per germline, CDR1 SNHLY and CDR2 FYNNEI. The CDR3 sequence is 13 residues long. V lost 8 bases to trimming and J lost 2 bases, with 13 bases between them.

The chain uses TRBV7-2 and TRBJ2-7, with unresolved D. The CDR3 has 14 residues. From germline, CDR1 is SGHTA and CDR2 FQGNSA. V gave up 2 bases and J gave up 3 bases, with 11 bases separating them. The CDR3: CASSLSGSGYEQYF. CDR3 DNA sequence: TGTGCCAGCAGCTTATCTGGGTCGGGCTACGAGCAGTACTTC.

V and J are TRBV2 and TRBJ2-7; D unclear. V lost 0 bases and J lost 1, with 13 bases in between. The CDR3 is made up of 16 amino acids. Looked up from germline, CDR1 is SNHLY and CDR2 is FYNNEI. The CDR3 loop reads CASSEARLGGSYEQYF. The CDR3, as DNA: TGTGCCAGCAGTGAAGCGCGGCTAGGTGGGTCCTACGAGCAGTACTTC.

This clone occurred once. The CDR3 here is CASSYRGYGNTIYF. CDR3 in DNA: TGTGCCAGCAGCTATAGGGGGTATGGAAACACCATATATTTT. The rearrangement links TRBV7-9 to TRBJ1-3; perhaps TRBD1 as D (6 bases). This CDR3 is built from 14 residues. CDR1 and CDR2 (germline): SEHNR, FQNEAQ (reference sequence). V was pared by 4 bases and J by 3 bases, with 10 bases between.

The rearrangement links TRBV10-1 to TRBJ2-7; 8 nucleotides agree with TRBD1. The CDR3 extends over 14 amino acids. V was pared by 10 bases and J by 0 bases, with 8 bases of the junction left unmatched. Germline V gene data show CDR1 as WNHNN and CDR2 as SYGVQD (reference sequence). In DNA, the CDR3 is TGCGCCACCCGGGCAGGGGGCTTCTCCTACGAGCAGTACTTC. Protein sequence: CATRAGGFSYEQYF.

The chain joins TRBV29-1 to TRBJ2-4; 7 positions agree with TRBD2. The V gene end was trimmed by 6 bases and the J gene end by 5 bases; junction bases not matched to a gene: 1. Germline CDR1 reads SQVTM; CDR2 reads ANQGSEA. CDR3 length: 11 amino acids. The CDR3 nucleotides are TGCAGCGTCCGGGGGGAAAACATTCAGTACTTC. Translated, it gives CSVRGENIQYF.

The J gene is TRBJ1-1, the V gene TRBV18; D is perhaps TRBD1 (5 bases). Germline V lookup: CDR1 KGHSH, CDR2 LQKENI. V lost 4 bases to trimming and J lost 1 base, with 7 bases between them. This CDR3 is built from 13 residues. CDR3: CASSLQANTEAFF. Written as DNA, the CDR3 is TGTGCCAGCTCACTACAGGCGAACACTGAAGCTTTCTTT.

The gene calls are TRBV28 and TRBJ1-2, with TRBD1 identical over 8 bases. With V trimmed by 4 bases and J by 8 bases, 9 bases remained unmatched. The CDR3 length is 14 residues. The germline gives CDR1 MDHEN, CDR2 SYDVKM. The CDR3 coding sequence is TGTGCCAGCAGTTCCATTCAGGGGGCGCAGGGCTACACCTTC. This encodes CASSSIQGAQGYTF.

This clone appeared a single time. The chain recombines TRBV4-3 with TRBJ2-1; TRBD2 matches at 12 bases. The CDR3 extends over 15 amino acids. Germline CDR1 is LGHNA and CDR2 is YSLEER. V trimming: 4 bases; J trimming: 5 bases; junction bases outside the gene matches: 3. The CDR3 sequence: CASSRLAGGNNEQFF. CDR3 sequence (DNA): TGCGCCAGCAGCCGCCTAGCGGGGGGGAACAATGAGCAGTTCTTC.

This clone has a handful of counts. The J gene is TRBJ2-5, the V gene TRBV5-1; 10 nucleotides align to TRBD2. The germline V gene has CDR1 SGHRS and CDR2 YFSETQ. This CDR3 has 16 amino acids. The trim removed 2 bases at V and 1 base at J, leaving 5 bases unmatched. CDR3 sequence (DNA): TGCGCCAGCAGCTTTATAGCGGGGGGCGTCCAAGAGACCCAGTACTTC. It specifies CASSFIAGGVQETQYF.

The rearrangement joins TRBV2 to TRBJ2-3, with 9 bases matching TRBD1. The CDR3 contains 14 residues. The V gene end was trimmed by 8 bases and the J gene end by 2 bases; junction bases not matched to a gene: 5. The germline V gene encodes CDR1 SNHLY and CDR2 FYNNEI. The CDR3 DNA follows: TGTGCCAGCTGTAGGGACAGGGCCACAGATACGCAGTATTTT. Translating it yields CASCRDRATDTQYF.

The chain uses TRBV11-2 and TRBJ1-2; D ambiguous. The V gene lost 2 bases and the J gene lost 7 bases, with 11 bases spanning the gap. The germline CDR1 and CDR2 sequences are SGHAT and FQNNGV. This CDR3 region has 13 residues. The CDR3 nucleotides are TGTGCCAGCAGCTTAATCGCCGGCGGTGGCTACACCTTC. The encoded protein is CASSLIAGGGYTF.

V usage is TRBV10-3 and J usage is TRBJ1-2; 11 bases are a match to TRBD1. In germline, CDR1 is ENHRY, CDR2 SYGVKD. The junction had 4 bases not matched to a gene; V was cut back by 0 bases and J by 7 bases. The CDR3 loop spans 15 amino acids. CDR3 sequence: CAISESADRGPGYTF. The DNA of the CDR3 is TGTGCCATCAGTGAGTCTGCGGACAGGGGGCCTGGCTACACCTTC.

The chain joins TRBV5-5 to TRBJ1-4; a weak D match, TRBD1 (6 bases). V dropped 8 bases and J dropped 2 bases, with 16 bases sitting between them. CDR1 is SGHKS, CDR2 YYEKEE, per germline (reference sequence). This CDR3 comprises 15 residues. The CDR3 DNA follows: TGTGCCAGTACACCCACAGGGTGGACTAATGAAAAACTGTTTTTT. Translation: CASTPTGWTNEKLFF.

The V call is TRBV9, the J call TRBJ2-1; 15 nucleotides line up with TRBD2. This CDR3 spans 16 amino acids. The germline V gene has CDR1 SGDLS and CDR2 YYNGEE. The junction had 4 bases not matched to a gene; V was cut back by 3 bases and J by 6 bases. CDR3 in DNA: TGTGCCAGCAGCGCCGGACTAGCGGGGGGGTTCAATGAGCAGTTCTTC. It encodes CASSAGLAGGFNEQFF.

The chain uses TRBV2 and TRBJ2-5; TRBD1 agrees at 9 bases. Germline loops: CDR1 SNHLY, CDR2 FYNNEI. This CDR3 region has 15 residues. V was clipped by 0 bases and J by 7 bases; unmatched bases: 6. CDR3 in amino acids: CASSEAGTGIGTQYF. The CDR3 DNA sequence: TGTGCCAGCAGTGAAGCCGGGACAGGGATCGGGACCCAGTACTTC.

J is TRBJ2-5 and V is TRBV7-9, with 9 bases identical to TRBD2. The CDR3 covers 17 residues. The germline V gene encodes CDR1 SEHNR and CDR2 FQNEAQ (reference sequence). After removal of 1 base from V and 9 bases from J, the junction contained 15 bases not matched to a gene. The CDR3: CASSLVFEREDRWAQYF. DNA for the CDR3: TGTGCCAGCAGCTTAGTATTTGAGCGGGAGGACCGGTGGGCCCAGTACTTC.

The CDR3 reads CASSLRTSGRPHTGELFF. The CDR3 DNA follows: TGCGCCAGCAGCTTACGGACTAGCGGGAGGCCCCACACCGGGGAGCTGTTTTTT. The chain joins TRBV5-1 to TRBJ2-2; 14 bases align to TRBD2. Germline-derived CDR1 and CDR2 are SGHRS and YFSETQ. The CDR3 is 18 residues long. The ends lost 2 bases at V and 3 bases at J; junction bases unmatched: 6.

CDR3 DNA sequence: TGTGCCAGCAGTCTGACCGGGACAGGGGCTGAAAAACTGTTTTTT. Translated, it gives CASSLTGTGAEKLFF. The J gene is TRBJ1-4, the V gene TRBV6-6; 10 nucleotides line up with TRBD1. Germline loops: CDR1 MNHNY, CDR2 SVGAGI (reference sequence). Trimming took 5 bases from V and 7 from J; bases not matched to a gene: 7. This CDR3 has 15 residues.

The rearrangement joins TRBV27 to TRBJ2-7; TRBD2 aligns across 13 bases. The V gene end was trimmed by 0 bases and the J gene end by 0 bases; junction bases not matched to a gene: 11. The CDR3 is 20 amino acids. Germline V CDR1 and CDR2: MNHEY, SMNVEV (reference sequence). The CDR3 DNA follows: TGTGCCAGCAGTTTATCGGTTCCGGGACTAGCGGGGTCCAGCTCCTACGAGCAGTACTTC. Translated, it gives CASSLSVPGLAGSSSYEQYF.

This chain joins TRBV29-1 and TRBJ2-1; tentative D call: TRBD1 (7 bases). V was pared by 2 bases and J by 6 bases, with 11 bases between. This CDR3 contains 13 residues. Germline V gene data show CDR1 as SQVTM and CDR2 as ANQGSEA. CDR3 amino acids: CSVEPQGGNEQFF. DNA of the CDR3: TGCAGCGTTGAACCGCAGGGGGGCAATGAGCAGTTCTTC.

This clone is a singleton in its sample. The CDR3 coding sequence is TGTGCCAGCAGTGGCTGGGCTAGCGGGTACAATGAGCAGTTCTTC. Translation gives CASSGWASGYNEQFF. This rearrangement joins TRBV28 to TRBJ2-1; 8 bases fit TRBD2. Germline CDR1 is MDHEN and CDR2 is SYDVKM. V shed 5 bases, J shed 4 bases, and the junction held 7 bases outside the gene matches. The CDR3 covers 15 residues.

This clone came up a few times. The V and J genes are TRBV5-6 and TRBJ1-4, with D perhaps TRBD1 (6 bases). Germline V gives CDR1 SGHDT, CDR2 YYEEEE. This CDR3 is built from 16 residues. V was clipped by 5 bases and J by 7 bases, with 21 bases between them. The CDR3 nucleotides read TGTGCCAGCAGACACAGACAGGACATCTGGGGTGAAAAACTGTTTTTT. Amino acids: CASRHRQDIWGEKLFF. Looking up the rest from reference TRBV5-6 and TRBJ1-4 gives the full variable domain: DAGVTQSPTHLIKTRGQQVTLRCSPKSGHDTVSWYQQALGQGPQFIFQYYEEEERQRGNFPDRFSGHQFPNYSSELNVNALLLGDSALYLCASRHRQDIWGEKLFFGSGTQLSVL.

CDR3 sequence reads: CASSPPLAGDPYEQYF. CDR3 nucleotides: TGTGCCAGCAGTCCACCCCTAGCGGGAGACCCCTACGAGCAGTACTTC. The rearrangement links TRBV28 to TRBJ2-7, with 10 positions matching TRBD2. Germline trimming cut 5 bases from V and 2 bases from J; bases unmatched to any gene: 9. Germline CDR1 and CDR2: MDHEN and SYDVKM. CDR3 length equals 16 residues.

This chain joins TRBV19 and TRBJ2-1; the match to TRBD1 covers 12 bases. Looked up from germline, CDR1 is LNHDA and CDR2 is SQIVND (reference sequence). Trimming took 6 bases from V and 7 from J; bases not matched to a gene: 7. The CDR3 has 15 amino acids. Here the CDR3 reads CASRGDRGRRNEQFF. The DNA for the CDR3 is TGTGCCAGTAGAGGGGACAGGGGGCGTCGGAATGAGCAGTTCTTC.

CDR3 DNA sequence: TGTGCCAGCAGCTTAGGAGGACGAGGGGGGGCACGAGATACGCAGTATTTT. It is translated as CASSLGGRGGARDTQYF. This rearrangement joins TRBV7-2 to TRBJ2-3; possible D gene TRBD2, 7 bases. Trimming removed 1 base from V and 5 bases from J, with 19 bases in between. Germline V gene lookup returns CDR1 SGHTA and CDR2 FQGNSA. The length of the CDR3 is 17 residues.

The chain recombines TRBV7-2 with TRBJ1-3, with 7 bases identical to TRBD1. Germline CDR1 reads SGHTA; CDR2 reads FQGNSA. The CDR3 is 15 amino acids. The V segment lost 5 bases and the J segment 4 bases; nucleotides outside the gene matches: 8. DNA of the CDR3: TGTGCCAGCAGCGCAGACAGGGTCGCCGGAAACACCATATATTTT. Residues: CASSADRVAGNTIYF.

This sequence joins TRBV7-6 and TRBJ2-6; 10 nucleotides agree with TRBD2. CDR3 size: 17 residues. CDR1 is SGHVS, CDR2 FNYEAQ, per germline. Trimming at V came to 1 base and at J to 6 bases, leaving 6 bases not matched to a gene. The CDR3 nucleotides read TGTGCCAGCAGCTTAGTCACTAGCGGGGAGGCGGCCAACGTCCTGACTTTC. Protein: CASSLVTSGEAANVLTF. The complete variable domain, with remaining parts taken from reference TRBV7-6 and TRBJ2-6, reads GAGVSQSPRYKVTKRGQDVALRCDPISGHVSLYWYRQALGQGPEFLTYFNYEAQQDKSGLPNDRFSAERPEGSISTLTIQRTEQRDSAMYRCASSLVTSGEAANVLTFGAGSRLTVL.

Written as DNA, the CDR3 is TGTGCGGGGGGGGAGCCCTCCTACAATGAGCAGTTCTTC. Translating it yields CAGGEPSYNEQFF. The V and J genes are TRBV10-3 and TRBJ2-1, with 7 positions matching TRBD2. Germline V gene sequence: CDR1 ENHRY, CDR2 SYGVKD. The CDR3 is made up of 13 amino acids.

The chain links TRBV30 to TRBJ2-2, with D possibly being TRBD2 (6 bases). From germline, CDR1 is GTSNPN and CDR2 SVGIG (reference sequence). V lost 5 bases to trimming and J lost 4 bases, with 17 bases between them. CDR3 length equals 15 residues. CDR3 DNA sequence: TGTGCCTGGGACGGAGGGCGGGGCGGCACCGGGGAGCTGTTTTTT. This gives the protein CAWDGGRGGTGELFF. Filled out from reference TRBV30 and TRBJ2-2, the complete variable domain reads SQTIHQWPATLVQPVGSPLSLECTVEGTSNPNLYWYRQAAGRGLQLLFYSVGIGQISSEVPQNLSASRPQDRQFILSSKKLLLSDSGFYLCAWDGGRGGTGELFFGEGSRLTVL.